The entry below gives a single T cell receptor (beta chain) sequence along with its context. As yet, its antigen is unknown. Samples came from healthy bone marrow donors. The V gene's germline CDR1 is SGHDT and CDR2 YYEEEE. The CDR3 runs 16 residues. Trimming took 1 base from V and 11 from J, leaving 24 bases between them. The data belong to a study of cytomegalovirus exposure and HLA in healthy donors. Primers: 60 Vbeta forward and 13 Jbeta reverse. TCRdb's table, derived via immunoSEQ multiplex PCR, lists solely in-frame clones and lacks some. The data hold around 150,000 clones, with around 82% observed a single time. Study-level points and caveats: A list of 150 to 200 TCR beta chains associated with cytomegalovirus was given.

The genes are TRBV5-6 and TRBJ1-1, with TRBD1 as a possible D gene (5 bases). This receptor was identified in a man aged 40-49 years in good health and CMV-seropositive. The sequenced material came from PBMCs. CDR3 DNA: TGTGCCAGCAGCTTGCGGGCCACAGGTCTTAACTTGGGGGCTTTCTTT. As protein: CASSLRATGLNLGAFF. Supplemented by reference TRBV5-6 and TRBJ1-1, the full variable domain reads DAGVTQSPTHLIKTRGQQVTLRCSPKSGHDTVSWYQQALGQGPQFIFQYYEEEERQRGNFPDRFSGHQFPNYSSELNVNALLLGDSALYLCASSLRATGLNLGAFFGQGTRLTVV.